This entry lists 22 T cell receptor beta chains sequenced from one sample in a study of blood T cell repertoires in COVID-19. The table came from immunoSEQ multiplex PCR; TCRdb's copy has only in-frame clones and leaves some out. The table lists some 200,000 clones, roughly 79% of them singletons. Sequencing used peripheral blood. The receptors shown here come from a woman between 65 and 79 years old with acute or convalescent COVID-19.

The chain links TRBV20-1 to TRBJ1-5; 7 bases align to TRBD1. Germline V gene data show CDR1 as DFQATT and CDR2 as SNEGSKA (reference sequence). V lost 3 bases to trimming and J lost 1 base; unmatched junction nucleotides: 6. The CDR3 is 15 amino acids. The CDR3 here is CSASASTGSNQPQHF. The CDR3 region has the DNA TGCAGTGCTAGTGCCTCGACAGGGAGCAATCAGCCCCAGCATTTT.

The genes are TRBV5-4 and TRBJ2-1; 10 positions agree with TRBD2. Trimming at V came to 3 bases and at J to 10 bases, leaving 10 bases not matched to a gene. The CDR3 spans 15 residues. In germline, CDR1 is SGHNT, CDR2 YYREEE (reference sequence). CDR3 nucleotides: TGTGCCAGCAGCTCCGGGACTAGCGCCTTATCGGAGCAGTTCTTC. It translates to CASSSGTSALSEQFF. The whole variable domain, remainder taken from reference TRBV5-4 and TRBJ2-1, is ETGVTQSPTHLIKTRGQQVTLRCSSQSGHNTVSWYQQALGQGPQFIFQYYREEENGRGNFPPRFSGLQFPNYSSELNVNALELDDSALYLCASSSGTSALSEQFFGPGTRLTVL.

J is TRBJ2-1 and V is TRBV3-1 (or the pseudogene TRBV3-2); 7 bases are shared with TRBD2. Per germline, CDR1 LGHDT and CDR2 YNNKEL (reference sequence). Losses at the gene ends were 1 base for V and 15 bases for J; bases not matched to a gene: 6. The CDR3 has 12 residues. The CDR3 sequence: CASSQGSGIRFF. As DNA, the CDR3 is TGTGCCAGCAGCCAAGGAAGCGGGATTCGGTTCTTC.

The gene calls are TRBV7-9 and TRBJ1-1; TRBD1 matches at 11 bases. Per the germline V gene, CDR1 is SEHNR and CDR2 is FQNEAQ (reference sequence). V gave up 5 bases and J gave up 1 base; unmatched junction bases: 6. The CDR3 length is 16 residues. The CDR3 spells CASSIAGTGGNTEAFF. As DNA, the CDR3 is TGTGCCAGCAGCATCGCCGGGACAGGGGGGAACACTGAAGCTTTCTTT.

The chain joins TRBV21-1 to TRBJ2-7; the D call of TRBD2 is as the table states it, not checked on the DNA. TRBV21-1 is described as a pseudogene. The CDR3 sequence is 15 residues long. In nucleotides, the CDR3 is TGTGCCAGCAGCAAAGATAGCGGGAAGGAATACGAGCAGTACTTC. Its protein product is CASSKDSGKEYEQYF.

This rearrangement joins TRBV5-1 to TRBJ1-6, with D tentatively TRBD1 (6 bases). This CDR3 has 16 residues. V gave up 4 bases and J gave up 7 bases, with 18 bases separating them. Germline CDR1 and CDR2: SGHRS and YFSETQ. CDR3 coding DNA: TGCGCCAGCAGCCCGAGGCCACAGGGAGGGAATTCACCCCTCCACTTT. This sequence encodes CASSPRPQGGNSPLHF.

This clone occurred many times. The chain has TRBV1 and TRBJ2-7; the table's D call, TRBD2, was not checked against the DNA. TRBV1 is tagged as a pseudogene. This CDR3 is 15 amino acids long. The CDR3 sequence is CTSSSGLASSYEQYF. CDR3 in DNA: TGCACCAGCAGCTCGGGACTAGCGAGCTCCTACGAGCAGTACTTC.

The chain employs TRBV2 and TRBJ2-5; 7 bases are shared with TRBD1. This CDR3 comprises 15 residues. The trim removed 7 bases at V and 5 bases at J, leaving 13 bases unmatched. Germline CDR1 reads SNHLY; CDR2 reads FYNNEI. As DNA, the CDR3 is TGTGCCAGCACCAAGCTACAGGGGACCGTTGAGACCCAGTACTTC. This sequence encodes CASTKLQGTVETQYF.

Only a few counts were recorded for this clone. The identical CDR3 is also encoded by other nucleotide sequences in the sample. The chain carries TRBV7-2 and TRBJ1-1, with TRBD1 as a possible D gene (5 bases). The ends were cut back, 2 bases at V and 2 bases at J, with 6 bases in the middle. The germline V gene has CDR1 SGHTA and CDR2 FQGNSA. The CDR3 covers 13 residues. The CDR3 DNA reads TGTGCCAGCAGCTTAAGGGGTAACACTGAAGCTTTCTTT. Protein sequence: CASSLRGNTEAFF.

The gene calls are TRBV10-3 and TRBJ2-1; 7 nucleotides match TRBD2. CDR3 length: 13 amino acids. Per the germline V gene, CDR1 is ENHRY and CDR2 is SYGVKD. Unmatched junction bases numbered 6, after V lost 8 bases and J lost 5 bases. The CDR3 DNA sequence: TGTGCCATCGGGAGGGCCGGGGACAATGAGCAGTTCTTC. Protein sequence: CAIGRAGDNEQFF.

The chain combines TRBV11-3 with TRBJ2-1, with 12 bases matching TRBD2. CDR1 is SGHNT, CDR2 YENEEA, per germline. After removal of 1 base from V and 0 bases from J, the junction contained 10 bases not matched to a gene. The CDR3 runs to 20 residues. CDR3 sequence (DNA): TGTGCCAGCAGCTTAGGCCTTCGCGGACTAGCGGGGAGCTCCTACAATGAGCAGTTCTTC. It specifies CASSLGLRGLAGSSYNEQFF. Filled out from reference TRBV11-3 and TRBJ2-1, the complete variable domain reads EAGVVQSPRYKIIEKKQPVAFWCNPISGHNTLYWYLQNLGQGPELLIRYENEEAVDDSQLPKDRFSAERLKGVDSTLKIQPAELGDSAVYLCASSLGLRGLAGSSYNEQFFGPGTRLTVL.

The chain carries TRBV10-3 and TRBJ2-1; no definite D call. The germline V and J ends were trimmed by 2 bases and 4 bases, with 6 bases remaining between them. The germline CDR1 and CDR2 sequences are ENHRY and SYGVKD. CDR3 length: 13 residues. CDR3 DNA sequence: TGTGCCATCAGTGAGACCCAGTACAATGAGCAGTTCTTC. Translated, it gives CAISETQYNEQFF.

The V call is TRBV6-5, the J call TRBJ1-1; the D gene is possibly TRBD1 (6 bases). Per the germline V gene, CDR1 is MNHEY and CDR2 is SVGAGI. Trimming removed 0 bases from V and 5 bases from J, with 10 bases in between. The CDR3 runs to 14 residues. This chain's CDR3 is CASSYSVRGTEAFF. Here the CDR3 DNA reads TGTGCCAGCAGTTACTCTGTCAGGGGTACTGAAGCTTTCTTT.

The chain carries TRBV7-8 and TRBJ1-4; D may be TRBD1 (5 bases). Germline loops: CDR1 SGHVS, CDR2 FQNEAQ. Trimming left V 1 base short and J 4 bases short, with 10 bases between. There are 15 residues in the CDR3. The CDR3 sequence: CASSLGLDSNEKLFF. The CDR3 coding sequence is TGTGCCAGCAGCTTAGGCCTCGACAGTAATGAAAAACTGTTTTTT. The variable domain in full, completed from reference TRBV7-8 and TRBJ1-4, reads GAGVSQSPRYKVAKRGQDVALRCDPISGHVSLFWYQQALGQGPEFLTYFQNEAQLDKSGLPSDRFFAERPEGSVSTLKIQRTQQEDSAVYLCASSLGLDSNEKLFFGSGTQLSVL.

The rearrangement uses TRBV10-3 and TRBJ2-1, with D perhaps TRBD2 (7 bases). The CDR3 extends over 14 amino acids. V shed 4 bases and J shed 5 bases, with 12 bases lying between them. Germline V gene data show CDR1 as ENHRY and CDR2 as SYGVKD. CDR3 sequence reads: CAISGRGGNNEQFF. The CDR3 DNA is TGTGCCATCAGTGGCAGGGGAGGGAACAATGAGCAGTTCTTC.

This chain uses TRBV27 with TRBJ2-1; TRBD2 is a possible D gene (6 bases). In germline, CDR1 is MNHEY, CDR2 SMNVEV (reference sequence). This CDR3 is built from 14 residues. Trimming took off 6 bases at V and 1 base at J, with 10 bases between the two ends. The CDR3 DNA reads TGTGCCAGCAGGGGGGACTTATCCTACAATGAGCAGTTCTTC. This sequence encodes CASRGDLSYNEQFF.

V is TRBV6-5 and J is TRBJ2-7; 7 bases agree with TRBD2. J was trimmed by 3 bases and V by 0 bases; bases with no gene match: 5. This CDR3 contains 15 residues. CDR1 and CDR2 from the germline V gene are MNHEY and SVGAGI. The CDR3 nucleotides read TGTGCCAGCAGTTACTCACCTAGCGGAAGCTACGAGCAGTACTTC. Its protein is CASSYSPSGSYEQYF.

V gene TRBV5-4 combines with J gene TRBJ2-5, with TRBD1 matching over 9 bases. Trimming at V came to 5 bases and at J to 9 bases, leaving 14 bases not matched to a gene. Germline V gene lookup returns CDR1 SGHNT and CDR2 YYREEE (reference sequence). This CDR3 comprises 15 residues. The chain's CDR3 is CASSPGTGPGLAQYF. CDR3 in DNA: TGTGCCAGCAGTCCCGGGACAGGGCCAGGGTTGGCCCAGTACTTC.

The chain combines TRBV3-1 (or the pseudogene TRBV3-2) with TRBJ2-2, with TRBD1 matching 10 bases. This CDR3 is built from 15 residues. Germline-derived CDR1 and CDR2 are LGHDT and YNNKEL (reference sequence). V gave up 6 bases and J gave up 6 bases; unmatched junction bases: 7. CDR3 sequence: CASSLGQGGAGELFF. CDR3 bases: TGTGCCAGCAGTCTAGGACAGGGGGGGGCCGGGGAGCTGTTTTTT.

The gene calls are TRBV6-1 and TRBJ2-2; TRBD1 aligns across 9 bases. V lost 4 bases and J lost 6; bases outside the gene matches: 12. The germline V gene encodes CDR1 MNHNS and CDR2 SASEGT. The CDR3 runs 17 residues. CDR3 DNA: TGTGCCAGCAGTGCACTAACTCCTAACAGGGGGCCCGGGGAGCTGTTTTTT. Translation gives CASSALTPNRGPGELFF.

The CDR3 loop reads CASSGGQGPRESNEKLFF. The CDR3, as DNA: TGTGCCAGCAGTGGCGGACAGGGGCCGCGGGAAAGTAATGAAAAACTGTTTTTT. This chain links TRBV6-1 with TRBJ1-4, with 9 positions matching TRBD1. The trim removed 4 bases at V and 4 bases at J, leaving 13 bases unmatched. Germline lookup yields CDR1 MNHNS and CDR2 SASEGT. The CDR3 covers 18 residues.

The chain carries TRBV5-1 and TRBJ2-7; 7 nucleotides match TRBD1. The CDR3 consists of 15 residues. V lost 3 bases and J lost 5; bases outside the gene matches: 11. Germline CDR1 and CDR2: SGHRS and YFSETQ. CDR3 DNA: TGCGCCAGCAGCTCTCAACAGGGGTGGGAAAACGAGCAGTACTTC. It specifies CASSSQQGWENEQYF.